This is a list of T cell receptor beta chains from one sample in a study of T cell repertoires in cytomegalovirus infection. TCRdb reprocessed the reads with MiXCR, giving one entry per CDR3 protein. The data hold approximately 110,000 distinct CDR3 sequences, with 30% to 35% observed a single time. These receptors lack a known antigen. The source material was CD8+ T cells from cultured PBMCs, sampled from culture after CMV antigen stimulation. Every receptor here comes from a human donor in good health (CMV status not recorded). Some clones in this sample may be carry-over from other donors' samples. Both conserved end residues are part of each CDR3. Fields, in order: D gene, J gene, V gene, CDR3 length, clone size, CDR3 DNA, CDR3 protein. The D gene is left open where the match is weak. Not all rows give a size; the values are once, few, many and, for expanded clones, a class.

NA	TRBJ1-2	TRBV20-1	11	NA	TGCAGTGCCAAGAAAGGGGGGGGCTACACCTTC	CSAKKGGGYTF
NA	TRBJ1-1	TRBV12-5	13	once	TGTGCTAGTGGTTCGTATACGAACACTGAAGCTTTCTTT	CASGSYTNTEAFF
TRBD1	TRBJ1-1	TRBV5-4	14	few	TGTGCCAGCAGCTTTTCAGGGGGAAACACTGAAGCTTTCTTT	CASSFSGGNTEAFF
TRBD2	TRBJ2-2	TRBV20-1	14	NA	TGCAGTGCTGTCGCGGGGGGACGGACCGGGGAGCTGTTTTTT	CSAVAGGRTGELFF
NA	TRBJ2-5	TRBV2	14	few	TGTGCCAGCGGGAACGGGGGCGGTTTACTGACCCAGTACTTC	CASGNGGGLLTQYF
NA	TRBJ1-1	TRBV11-1	13	NA	TGTGCCAGCAGCTTAGCCCAAACGTGGGAAGCTTTCTTT	CASSLAQTWEAFF
NA	TRBJ1-3	TRBV28	15	few	TGTGCCAGCAGTTTGGAAGGTATCTCTGGAAACACCATATATTTT	CASSLEGISGNTIYF
TRBD2	TRBJ2-3	TRBV7-6	19	NA	TGTGCCAGCAGCTTAGCTTGGCGGGGGGGCCATGGGAGCACAGATACGCAGTATTTT	CASSLAWRGGHGSTDTQYF
TRBD1	TRBJ2-1	TRBV20-1	12	few	TGCAGTGCTAGGACAGGGGACAATGAGCAGTTCTTC	CSARTGDNEQFF
TRBD1	TRBJ2-3	TRBV7-2	15	NA	TGTGCCAGCAGCAACGGACAGGGTAACACAGATACGCAGTATTTT	CASSNGQGNTDTQYF
NA	TRBJ1-1	TRBV19	12	NA	TGTGCCAGTGGGTCCGGGGGGCCTGAAGCTTTCTTT	CASGSGGPEAFF
TRBD1	TRBJ2-3	TRBV19	12	NA	TGTGCCACAAGACAGGGCGCAGATACGCAGTATTTT	CATRQGADTQYF
NA	TRBJ1-5	TRBV6-6	16	few	TGTGCCAGCAGGGAACGCCTCGCCTCCGGGGTGCAGCCCCAGCATTTT	CASRERLASGVQPQHF
NA	TRBJ2-7	TRBV7-3	15	many	TGTGCCAGCAGCCTCGCAACAGGGATTCCCTACGAGCAGTACTTC	CASSLATGIPYEQYF
TRBD1	TRBJ2-7	TRBV7-9	20	NA	TGTGCCAGCAGCTTAGAAACGTTGGGTCTCCGGGACAGGGTATTCTACGAGCAGTACTTC	CASSLETLGLRDRVFYEQYF
NA	TRBJ2-6	TRBV19	12	few	TGTGCCAGTAGTACCGGGGCCAACGTCCTGACTTTC	CASSTGANVLTF
NA	TRBJ2-1	TRBV5-6	11	few	TGTGCCAGCAGCTTGGTAGATGAGCAGTTCTTC	CASSLVDEQFF
TRBD2	TRBJ2-7	TRBV5-1	16	NA	TGCGCCAGCAGCTTGGCCGCTGGCGGGGGGGCCTACGAGCAGTACTTC	CASSLAAGGGAYEQYF
TRBD1	TRBJ2-7	TRBV7-2	15	many	TGTGCCAGCAGACCCCCGGGGACAGACTCCTACGAGCAGTACTTC	CASRPPGTDSYEQYF
NA	TRBJ1-2	TRBV5-6	14	NA	TGTGCCAGCAGCCCGGAGGGGATTAACTATGGCTACACCTTC	CASSPEGINYGYTF
NA	TRBJ2-7	TRBV7-6	14	few	TGTGCCAGCAGCTTAAGTGGGGGCGCCTACGAGCAGTACTTC	CASSLSGGAYEQYF